Following are 25 T cell receptor beta chains from one sample sequenced in a study of blood T cell repertoires in COVID-19. Here immunoSEQ multiplex PCR was the method, and the copy in TCRdb shows in-frame clones only, minus some. The sample has approximately 150,000 clones; approximately 86% are singletons. The sample comprised peripheral blood. The receptors come from an elderly woman with COVID-19, enrolled during active disease.

The gene calls are TRBV19 and TRBJ1-4, with TRBD1 as a possible D gene (6 bases). CDR1 is LNHDA, CDR2 SQIVND, per germline (reference sequence). V was clipped by 5 bases and J by 4 bases, with 11 bases between them. The CDR3 extends over 14 amino acids. The CDR3 here is CASSQGIVNEKLFF. The DNA of the CDR3 is TGTGCCAGTAGTCAGGGGATTGTTAATGAAAAACTGTTTTTT.

The CDR3 region is CASSPWEGRSNTEAFF. DNA for the CDR3: TGTGCCAGCTCACCTTGGGAGGGCAGGAGCAACACTGAAGCTTTCTTT. The rearrangement uses TRBV18 and TRBJ1-1; D remains ambiguous. Germline CDR1 KGHSH, CDR2 LQKENI. The CDR3 loop spans 16 amino acids. Deletions cut 3 bases from V and 2 bases from J, with 16 bases between.

The chain joins TRBV27 to TRBJ1-2; 7 positions agree with TRBD1. Germline V gives CDR1 MNHEY, CDR2 SMNVEV (reference sequence). This CDR3 spans 13 amino acids. V gave up 5 bases and J gave up 8 bases; unmatched junction bases: 8. The DNA for the CDR3 is TGTGCCAGCAGTAATCGGGACAGTAGAGGCTACACCTTC. It is translated as CASSNRDSRGYTF.

The gene calls are TRBV28 and TRBJ2-1, with 10 bases aligning to TRBD2. This CDR3 has 16 amino acids. V trimming: 1 base; J trimming: 15 bases; junction bases outside the gene matches: 15. Per the germline V gene, CDR1 is MDHEN and CDR2 is SYDVKM. CDR3 in amino acids: CASSLSGTSAIPSLFF. For the CDR3, the DNA is TGTGCCAGCAGTTTATCCGGGACTAGCGCGATCCCTAGCTTGTTCTTC.

The chain combines TRBV19 with TRBJ1-6; TRBD1 might be the D (5 bases). Germline V gene data show CDR1 as LNHDA and CDR2 as SQIVND (reference sequence). Between the trimmed V and J ends, which lost 4 bases and 7 bases, there was a span of 14 bases. The CDR3 is 15 amino acids. The CDR3 nucleotides are TGTGCCAGTAGTACGACGGGACTCTCAAATTCACCCCTCCACTTT. Residues: CASSTTGLSNSPLHF.

The rearrangement uses TRBV24-1 and TRBJ2-1, with a possible D match to TRBD2 (7 bases). The V end was cut by 3 bases, the J end by 4 bases, with 18 bases between. This CDR3 region has 17 residues. Germline V CDR1 and CDR2: KGHDR, SFDVKD. The CDR3 DNA reads as TGTGCCACCAGTGATCCCTCTTCCAGCGGGACATACAATGAGCAGTTCTTC. This translates into CATSDPSSSGTYNEQFF.

This chain links TRBV5-5 with TRBJ1-4; 7 bases agree with TRBD1. In germline, CDR1 is SGHKS, CDR2 YYEKEE (reference sequence). CDR3 length: 17 residues. Trimming took 2 bases from V and 5 from J; bases not matched to a gene: 12. The CDR3 DNA reads as TGTGCCAGCAGCTTATTTGATTTAGACAGGGTGAATGAAAAACTGTTTTTT. Amino acids: CASSLFDLDRVNEKLFF.

The V and J genes are TRBV28 and TRBJ2-3, with no clear D. Germline loops: CDR1 MDHEN, CDR2 SYDVKM. There are 13 residues in the CDR3. V lost 10 bases, J lost 1 base, and 12 bases lay in between. CDR3 nucleotides: TGTGCCATCGCCAGCAGCGGCACAGATACGCAGTATTTT. Encoded protein: CAIASSGTDTQYF.

The chain joins TRBV28 to TRBJ1-2, with 7 bases lining up with TRBD1. The CDR3 covers 14 residues. Germline loops: CDR1 MDHEN, CDR2 SYDVKM. V lost 6 bases, J lost 8 bases, and 12 bases stayed unmatched. DNA for the CDR3: TGTGCCAGCAGCATAAGGACAGGAAGAGGGGGCTACACCTTC. It encodes CASSIRTGRGGYTF.

This clone occurred many times. The CDR3 reads CASSDGTDSDTGELFF. The CDR3 DNA reads TGTGCCAGCAGCGACGGGACAGATTCTGACACCGGGGAGCTGTTTTTT. The chain is built from TRBV11-1 and TRBJ2-2; 7 bases line up with TRBD1. J was trimmed by 3 bases and V by 5 bases; bases with no gene match: 9. CDR1 and CDR2 from the germline V gene are SGHAT and FQDESV (reference sequence). CDR3 size: 16 residues.

A few counts support this clone. The chain is built from TRBV28 and TRBJ1-4, with D possibly TRBD1 on 5 matching bases. The germline CDR1 and CDR2 sequences are MDHEN and SYDVKM. The V gene lost 7 bases and the J gene lost 7 bases, with 7 bases spanning the gap. The CDR3 sequence is 11 residues long. This CDR3 reads CASTGREKLFF. The CDR3 DNA reads TGTGCCAGCACAGGGCGTGAAAAACTGTTTTTT.

The CDR3 sequence: CATSRDQDTQYF. The CDR3 DNA follows: TGTGCCACCAGCAGAGATCAAGATACGCAGTATTTT. V is TRBV15 and J is TRBJ2-3; D not resolved. The V and J ends lost 0 bases and 5 bases respectively, with 3 bases between them. Germline V gene lookup returns CDR1 LNHNV and CDR2 YYDKDF (reference sequence). CDR3 length: 12 amino acids.

The rearrangement uses TRBV15 and TRBJ1-3; TRBD1 is a possible D gene (5 bases). The CDR3 runs to 17 residues. Trimming removed 0 bases from V and 0 bases from J, with 12 bases in between. In germline, CDR1 is LNHNV, CDR2 YYDKDF (reference sequence). The DNA of the CDR3 is TGTGCCACCAGCAGAGAATTGACAGCGAACTCTGGAAACACCATATATTTT. It yields the protein CATSRELTANSGNTIYF. The variable domain in full, completed from reference TRBV15 and TRBJ1-3, reads DAMVIQNPRYQVTQFGKPVTLSCSQTLNHNVMYWYQQKSSQAPKLLFHYYDKDFNNEADTPDNFQSRRPNTSFCFLDIRSPGLGDTAMYLCATSRELTANSGNTIYFGEGSWLTVV.

The V call is TRBV5-1, the J call TRBJ2-7; the match to TRBD1 covers 10 bases. The V gene's germline CDR1 is SGHRS and CDR2 YFSETQ. J was trimmed by 6 bases and V by 3 bases; bases with no gene match: 12. This CDR3 comprises 16 residues. The CDR3 loop is CASSSPRQGAALEQYF. The CDR3 coding sequence is TGCGCCAGCAGCTCGCCACGACAGGGGGCTGCTCTCGAGCAGTACTTC.

The chain carries TRBV3-1 (or the pseudogene TRBV3-2) and TRBJ2-7, with 11 bases aligning to TRBD2. V lost 4 bases, J lost 4 bases, and 6 bases stayed unmatched. The CDR3 covers 15 residues. Germline CDR1 reads LGHDT; CDR2 reads YNNKEL (reference sequence). The CDR3 nucleotides are TGTGCCAGCAGCCTCACTAGCGGGAGTATGTACGAGCAGTACTTC. This gives the protein CASSLTSGSMYEQYF.

The CDR3 loop reads CASSRQYSYEQYF. In nucleotides, the CDR3 is TGTGCCAGCAGCAGACAGTACTCCTACGAGCAGTACTTC. The V and J genes are TRBV27 and TRBJ2-7; a possible D gene is TRBD1 (5 bases). This CDR3 comprises 13 residues. CDR1 MNHEY and CDR2 SMNVEV come from the germline V gene (reference sequence). V dropped 6 bases and J dropped 0 bases, with 9 bases sitting between them.

This clone appeared a few times. CDR3: CASSRTALSQYF. CDR3 DNA: TGTGCCAGCAGTCGGACAGCCCTTTCGCAGTATTTT. This chain uses TRBV28 with TRBJ2-3; possible D gene TRBD1, 6 bases. Germline CDR1 and CDR2: MDHEN and SYDVKM. Between the trimmed V and J ends, which lost 5 bases and 10 bases, there was a span of 13 bases. This CDR3 is 12 amino acids long.

In DNA, the CDR3 is TGTGCCAGCAGCTTGACAGGGGCCGGGGGTGGCTACACCTTC. It is translated as CASSLTGAGGGYTF. The genes are TRBV28 and TRBJ1-2; 8 nucleotides agree with TRBD1. CDR3 length: 14 residues. V shed 6 bases and J 7 bases; nucleotides not matched to a gene: 10. CDR1 and CDR2 from the germline V gene are MDHEN and SYDVKM.

The chain uses TRBV19 and TRBJ1-1; maybe TRBD1 (6 bases). Germline-derived CDR1 and CDR2 are LNHDA and SQIVND (reference sequence). The CDR3 runs to 16 residues. Trimming stripped 3 bases from V and 0 bases from J, with 14 bases between. This CDR3 is CASSMSRGHLNTEAFF. CDR3 DNA sequence: TGTGCCAGTAGTATGAGCAGGGGACACCTGAACACTGAAGCTTTCTTT.

This clone has just one count. The chain employs TRBV28 and TRBJ1-2, with a tentative D call TRBD1 (5 bases). Germline V gene sequence: CDR1 MDHEN, CDR2 SYDVKM. The length of the CDR3 is 14 residues. V dropped 3 bases and J dropped 3 bases, with 11 bases sitting between them. CDR3 protein: CASSFQGLYYGYTF. The CDR3 DNA reads TGTGCCAGCAGTTTTCAGGGTCTTTACTATGGCTACACCTTC.

This clone was picked up one time. One junction end does not reproduce the germline sequence, and a read error may be involved. The chain combines TRBV15 with TRBJ1-5; perhaps TRBD1 as D (5 bases). Germline V gene sequence: CDR1 LNHNV, CDR2 YYDKDF (reference sequence). There are 17 residues in the CDR3. The CDR3 bases are TGTGCCACCAGCGGAGACTACCAAAGGGGCAGGGATCAGCCCCAGCATTTT. It translates to CATSGDYQRGRDQPQHF. Full variable domain (missing parts from reference TRBV15 and TRBJ1-5): DAMVIQNPRYQVTQFGKPVTLSCSQTLNHNVMYWYQQKSSQAPKLLFHYYDKDFNNEADTPDNFQSRRPNTSFCFLDIRSPGLGDTAMYLCATSGDYQRGRDQPQHFGDGTRLSIL.

This chain uses TRBV3-1 (or the pseudogene TRBV3-2) with TRBJ2-7; D may be TRBD2 (6 bases). This CDR3 comprises 14 residues. In germline, CDR1 is LGHDT, CDR2 YNNKEL (reference sequence). The ends were cut back, 0 bases at V and 11 bases at J, with 17 bases in the middle. The CDR3 DNA follows: TGTGCCAGCAGCCAAGAAGGACGGCGGGAAGGAAAGTACTTC. Protein sequence: CASSQEGRREGKYF.

This clone was picked up one time. The chain employs TRBV28 and TRBJ2-1; D gene ambiguous. The germline CDR1 and CDR2 sequences are MDHEN and SYDVKM. The V gene lost 3 bases and the J gene lost 2 bases, with 11 bases spanning the gap. This CDR3 contains 15 residues. The CDR3 sequence is CASSFRFSPYNEQFF. The CDR3 DNA follows: TGTGCCAGCAGTTTTCGGTTTAGCCCCTACAATGAGCAGTTCTTC.

The rearrangement links TRBV5-1 to TRBJ1-2, with 7 bases lining up with TRBD1. V lost 7 bases and J lost 5; bases outside the gene matches: 11. The germline V gene has CDR1 SGHRS and CDR2 YFSETQ. The CDR3 runs to 14 residues. In DNA form, the CDR3 reads TGCGCCAGCGCCACACAAACAGGGGATTATGGCTACACCTTC. Translating gives CASATQTGDYGYTF.

The J gene is TRBJ2-3, the V gene TRBV5-6, with TRBD1 as a possible D gene (5 bases). The CDR3 has 15 amino acids. Per the germline V gene, CDR1 is SGHDT and CDR2 is YYEEEE. V shed 7 bases and J shed 0 bases, with 15 bases lying between them. CDR3 sequence: CASLGRAYSTDTQYF. For the CDR3, the DNA is TGTGCCAGCCTAGGCAGGGCGTACAGCACAGATACGCAGTATTTT.